A single sample is the source of the 7 T cell receptor beta chains below, sequenced in a study of vaccination and CD4 T cells after COVID-19. Treatment in this sample: approximately nine-day PBMC culture with coronavirus spike peptide pools or control peptides (ViraFEST assay). According to the study, CD4+ T cells from the unexposed donor were gathered ahead of the COVID-19 pandemic (2011-2018). Their antigens remain unidentified. Once obtained from cultured CD4+ T cells, the DNA was sequenced using the Oncomine TCR Beta short-read assay. Cultured CD4+ T cells were the source of extracted genomic DNA. Via MiXCR, TCRdb re-called the PCR reads, giving one row per CDR3 protein. Among roughly 7,000 distinct CDR3 sequences, around 32% were seen once, and the ten largest hold about 35%. The sequencing sample was made of CD4+ T cells from blood, cultured in vitro. These receptors were taken from a human donor in good health.

The rearrangement uses TRBV12-3 or TRBV12-4 and TRBJ2-5; D remains ambiguous. The CDR3 runs 13 residues. Trimming took 4 bases from V and 4 from J, leaving 10 bases between them. CDR3 in amino acids: CASSSIEGETQYF. The CDR3 nucleotides read TGTGCCAGCAGTTCGATTGAAGGAGAGACCCAGTACTTC.

The chain employs TRBV6-1 and TRBJ1-5; maybe TRBD1 (6 bases). The V and J ends lost 6 bases and 3 bases respectively, with 12 bases between them. The length of the CDR3 is 14 residues. Per the germline V gene, CDR1 is MNHNS and CDR2 is SASEGT. The CDR3 sequence is CASRRTDSNQPQHF. CDR3 DNA sequence: TGTGCCAGCAGGAGGACAGACTCCAATCAGCCCCAGCATTTT.

V gene TRBV29-1 combines with J gene TRBJ2-5; possible D gene TRBD1, 6 bases. V was cut by 4 bases and J by 1 base, with 7 bases left in between. This CDR3 has 12 residues. Per germline, CDR1 SQVTM and CDR2 ANQGSEA. CDR3 in DNA: TGCAGCGTTGTCAGGGGCCAAGAGACCCAGTACTTC. Translating it yields CSVVRGQETQYF. The entire variable domain, with the rest obtained from reference TRBV29-1 and TRBJ2-5, is as follows: SAVISQKPSRDICQRGTSLTIQCQVDSQVTMMFWYRQQPGQSLTLIATANQGSEATYESGFVIDKFPISRPNLTFSTLTVSNMSPEDSSIYLCSVVRGQETQYFGPGTRLLVL.

This clonotype was seen only a few times. The chain joins TRBV10-3 to TRBJ2-3, with TRBD1 matching over 9 bases. This CDR3 region has 15 residues. After removal of 6 bases from V and 5 bases from J, the junction contained 9 bases not matched to a gene. Germline V CDR1 and CDR2: ENHRY, SYGVKD. CDR3 nucleotide sequence: TGTGCCATCAGGAAGGGACAGGGCTTGGGAGATACGCAGTATTTT. As protein: CAIRKGQGLGDTQYF.

V usage is TRBV15 and J usage is TRBJ2-3; 12 positions agree with TRBD2. The CDR3 consists of 15 residues. Germline V gene sequence: CDR1 LNHNV, CDR2 YYDKDF (reference sequence). Trimming at V came to 0 bases and at J to 6 bases, leaving 1 base not matched to a gene. The CDR3 coding sequence is TGTGCCACCAGCAGAGATACTAGCGGGAGGGATACGCAGTATTTT. Its protein is CATSRDTSGRDTQYF.

This chain uses TRBV20-1 with TRBJ1-4; D is possibly TRBD1 (6 bases). The CDR3 extends over 16 amino acids. Germline CDR1 is DFQATT and CDR2 is SNEGSKA (reference sequence). The V gene lost 3 bases and the J gene lost 7 bases, with 21 bases spanning the gap. The CDR3 DNA reads TGCAGTGCTAGTCTATTAAACAGGGTCCATAGTGAAAAACTGTTTTTT. This codes for CSASLLNRVHSEKLFF.

This clonotype has a handful of counts. This sequence joins TRBV7-9 and TRBJ2-7; D call uncertain. V lost 1 base, J lost 1 base, and 5 bases lay in between. CDR3 length: 13 residues. CDR1 is SEHNR and CDR2 is FQNEAQ in the germline V gene (reference sequence). The CDR3 region is CASSLVWSYEQYF. The CDR3 bases are TGTGCCAGCAGCTTAGTCTGGTCCTACGAGCAGTACTTC.